The following is a T cell receptor (beta chain) sequence with its context. The antigen remains undetermined. As originally analysed: Filtering of immunoSEQ junctional sequences could not match full-length read filtering. Repertoires were generated with immunoSEQ multiplex PCR, while TCRdb's copy carries only in-frame clones and drops some. D and trimming come from the DNA, and the V and J calls and clone size come from that table. The data show about 490,000 clones, 65% to 85% seen once. This sample is part of a study of shared clonotypes between healthy human individuals. About the research overall: In total, the donors were a couple of women and three men aged 18 to 49.

Findings of the study overall: Sample collection involved blood only; tissue repertoires are likely different.

Donors, healthy HIV-negative adults, lacked recent acute infections or vaccinations. Sequenced input: PBMCs. The TCR comes from a woman between 40 and 55 years old in good health. Some clones in this sample may be carry-over from other donors' samples.

The CDR3, as DNA: TGCGCCAGCAGGTCAACAGGCGCCTATGGCTACACCTTC. Its translation is CASRSTGAYGYTF. The chain combines TRBV4-1 with TRBJ1-2; a possible D gene is TRBD1 (5 bases). The CDR3 covers 13 residues. V lost 6 bases to trimming and J lost 4 bases, with 12 bases between them. Germline V gives CDR1 MGHRA, CDR2 YSYEKL.